The present entry profiles one T cell receptor beta chain with its context. There is no known antigen for this receptor. Base qualities were left out, and no much larger clone turns up one base away. Trimming takes 4 bases from V and 4 bases from J, and the germline ends sit 11 bases apart. The CDR3 runs 13 amino acids, cysteine and phenylalanine included. The entry retains the CDR3 DNA only, 39 bases that are in frame from base 1. Sequences SQVTM (CDR1) and ANQGSEA (CDR2) are obtained from the germline V gene. TCR beta rearrangements were amplified from genomic DNA extracted from peripheral blood rather than from sorted cells or RNA. This entry is derived from a study of T cell repertoires in aging, cancer and after chemotherapy (dated by TCRdb to between 2017 and 2020). Looking at the study overall: Donors spanned six age groups from 30 or younger to 70 or older, with at least three individuals per group. In the solid tumor group, paired pre- and post-chemotherapy samples were obtained from brain tumor (glioblastoma) patients receiving temozolomide-based therapy. The full dataset contained 9.1 million or so TCR reads. To look at immunoaging and at how T cells reconstitute after chemotherapy, the study profiled TCR beta repertoires in peripheral blood from both healthy donors and cancer patients. The cohort comprised about 220 cancer patients, 90 to 94 with hematological and approximately 120 with solid cancers, plus 95 healthy donors as a reference group. The investigation overall reported the following: Compared with age-matched healthy donors, untreated patients with hematological or solid cancers had significantly lower TCR diversity and higher clonality in blood. An increase in median generation probability over the chemotherapy interval was observed in both cancer cohorts, suggesting that the repertoire was reconstituted through rebound thymic output. It was noted by the authors that conclusions about immunological memory after chemotherapy cannot be drawn from the repertoire data. Declining TCR diversity with age in healthy donors was mainly explained by loss of richness; in cancer patients, loss of evenness also contributed.

Using a mixed TRB-A/B primer pool, multiplex touch-down PCR amplified rearranged TRB sequences covering the V, D and J segments. Illumina adapters and sample indices were attached to the amplicons through two consecutive PCR reactions run with Phusion HS II polymerase. The amplicons were purified from gel with the NucleoSpin Gel and PCR Clean-up kit and then assessed with Qubit and an Agilent 2100 Bioanalyzer. Libraries were sequenced on an Illumina MiSeq using 600-cycle, single-indexed, paired-end runs. In the original analysis: TRB sequences were processed with MiXCR versions 2.12 and 3.0.5. A clone was defined as each unique CDR3 nucleotide sequence, and only productive sequences supported by at least two reads were kept. Shannon diversity, evenness, clonality (one minus evenness), and alpha-parameterized diversity profiles from alpha 0 to 5 were included as repertoire metrics. The IGoR algorithm was used to calculate generation probabilities of clones in the paired pre- and post-chemotherapy samples. Using fastp trimming at Q25 and MiXCR clonotype assembly, TCRdb reanalyzed the public sequencing data and kept in-frame beta chains. All rows with the same CDR3 protein become a single entry with the most common DNA and genes. The authors' filters were not applied to this entry. In this sample the table shows approximately 400 distinct CDR3 sequences, around 27% of which occur a single time. The ten biggest clones cover about half of the sample.

The chain is encoded by TRBV29-1 joined to TRBJ2-1, and perhaps TRBD1 as D gene, on 7 matching bases. Sequenced input: blood. The sequence was obtained from a human donor with a solid tumor. The CDR3 protein is CSVGAGGYNEQFF. The nucleotides read TGCAGCGTTGGGGCAGGGGGGTACAATGAGCAGTTCTTC.